These 14 T cell receptor beta chains were all obtained from the same sample, sequenced in a study of T-cell reconstitution after alpha-beta-depleted transplantation in children. A TCRbeta library incorporating unique molecular identifiers was prepared. TCRdb reprocessed the PCR reads with MiXCR, giving one entry per CDR3 protein. The table records under 20,000 distinct CDR3 sequences, 10% to 15% of them present only once. Here the sequenced sample was PBMCs, mostly from graft donor cells, taken 60 days after TCRalphabeta/CD19-depleted stem cell transplant. These receptors came from a female patient aged 2 to 10 who had a stem cell transplant for congenital amegakaryocytic thrombocytopenia, so the T cells may come from the graft donor.

This clonotype was counted many times. The chain is built from TRBV12-3 or TRBV12-4 and TRBJ2-4, with D uncertain. CDR3 length equals 14 residues. Trimming stripped 1 base from V and 8 bases from J, with 12 bases between. The CDR3: CASSLDGSRDIQYF. The DNA of the CDR3 is TGTGCCAGCAGTTTAGACGGATCAAGGGACATTCAGTACTTC.

This clonotype was observed a handful of times. The V gene is TRBV20-1, the J gene TRBJ2-7; D is perhaps TRBD1 or TRBD2 (5 bases each). With 5 bases removed from V and 2 bases from J, the gap between germline ends came to 16 bases. Germline V gene lookup returns CDR1 DFQATT and CDR2 SNEGSKA (reference sequence). The CDR3 covers 14 residues. The CDR3, as DNA: TGCAGTGCTGTACACGGGACGGTTACCTACGAGCAGTACTTC. It is translated as CSAVHGTVTYEQYF.

This clonotype appeared once. A much larger clone differs from this one at a single base, so this may be a read error. The chain carries TRBV20-1 and TRBJ1-5; TRBD1 might be the D (5 bases). CDR1 and CDR2 from the germline V gene are DFQATT and SNEGSKA (reference sequence). The CDR3 runs to 17 residues. The CDR3 DNA sequence: TGCAGTGCTAGGGGCAGGGATAAGGGCCCTGCCCATCAGCACCAGCATTTT. Amino acid sequence: CSARGRDKGPAHQHQHF.

The table lists this clonotype with a few counts. This chain links TRBV6-5 with TRBJ2-7, with a weak D call TRBD1 (5 bases). The V end lost 6 bases, the J end lost 10 bases, and 16 bases lay between the germline ends. Germline-derived CDR1 and CDR2 are MNHEY and SVGAGI. The CDR3 has 12 residues. CDR3 sequence (DNA): TGTGCCAGCAGCGTGAGTGGGGCAGCCCAGTACTTC. Translating gives CASSVSGAAQYF.

At least ten counts were recorded for this clonotype. V and J are TRBV24-1 and TRBJ2-1; D possibly matches TRBD1 or TRBD2 (5 bases each). The CDR3 extends over 16 amino acids. Trimming removed 4 bases at V and 4 bases at J, with 16 bases between. Germline V lookup: CDR1 KGHDR, CDR2 SFDVKD. The CDR3 sequence is CATSERTGWGYNEQFF. The CDR3 nucleotides read TGTGCCACCAGTGAACGCACCGGCTGGGGGTACAATGAGCAGTTCTTC.

This clonotype was found many times. V usage is TRBV4-1 and J usage is TRBJ2-7, with 10 bases matching TRBD1. This CDR3 is 18 amino acids long. The V segment lost 0 bases and the J segment 5 bases; nucleotides outside the gene matches: 13. Germline V CDR1 and CDR2: MGHRA, YSYEKL. DNA of the CDR3: TGCGCCAGCAGCCAAGAGTATCGTTTGGGGACAGGGGTCCACGAGCAGTACTTC. The encoded protein is CASSQEYRLGTGVHEQYF.

Note on this clonotype: A much larger clone lies a single base off, so this may be a read error. This rearrangement joins TRBV2 to TRBJ2-1; TRBD2 matches at 9 bases. The CDR3 contains 16 residues. Germline loops: CDR1 SNHLY, CDR2 FYNNEI. CDR3 DNA: TGTGCCAGCAAGGCGGGACTAGCTAATCTTCCCAATGAGCACTTCTTC. Translating it yields CASKAGLANLPNEHFF.

Comments on this clonotype: A much larger clone differs from this one at a single base, so this may be a read error. The chain joins TRBV20-1 to TRBJ2-5; TRBD1 agrees at 8 bases. Germline CDR1 DFQATT, CDR2 SNEGSKA (reference sequence). The CDR3 has 17 residues. CDR3 sequence: CCARDPRQGAIQETQYF. The CDR3 DNA is TGCTGTGCTAGAGATCCACGCCAGGGGGCAATCCAAGAGACCCAGTACTTC.

In its sample, this clonotype was seen many times. V gene TRBV3-1 combines with J gene TRBJ2-5; D call uncertain. The CDR3 spans 14 residues. Between the trimmed V and J ends, which lost 4 bases and 3 bases, there was a span of 12 bases. From germline, CDR1 is LGHDT and CDR2 YNNKEL (reference sequence). CDR3 sequence reads: CASSLSVLEETQYF. For the CDR3, the DNA is TGTGCCAGCAGCCTCAGCGTTTTGGAAGAGACCCAGTACTTC.

This clonotype was recorded many times. The gene calls are TRBV7-6 and TRBJ2-1; TRBD2 matches at 9 bases. The CDR3 consists of 13 residues. J gave up 5 bases and V 6 bases, and 2 bases lay outside the gene matches. Germline lookup yields CDR1 SGHVS and CDR2 FNYEAQ. The CDR3 nucleotides read TGTGCCAGCAGACCTAGCGGGAACAATGAGCAGTTCTTC. Its protein product is CASRPSGNNEQFF.

V and J are TRBV27 and TRBJ1-4; D is undetermined. The germline V gene has CDR1 MNHEY and CDR2 SMNVEV (reference sequence). The CDR3 has 13 residues. Trimming stripped 4 bases from V and 8 bases from J, with 11 bases between. The CDR3 is CASSYQMGEKLFF. The CDR3 nucleotides are TGTGCCAGCAGTTACCAGATGGGAGAAAAACTGTTTTTT. Variable domain in full (rest from reference TRBV27 and TRBJ1-4): EAQVTQNPRYLITVTGKKLTVTCSQNMNHEYMSWYRQDPGLGLRQIYYSMNVEVTDKGDVPEGYKVSRKEKRNFPLILESPSPNQTSLYFCASSYQMGEKLFFGSGTQLSVL.

This clonotype has ten or more counts. The V call is TRBV20-1, the J call TRBJ2-3, with 16 bases identical to TRBD2. The CDR3 has 16 residues. The germline gives CDR1 DFQATT, CDR2 SNEGSKA (reference sequence). The CDR3 sequence is CSRGTSGRGGTDTQYF. The CDR3, as DNA: TGCAGCCGTGGGACTAGCGGGAGGGGGGGCACAGATACGCAGTATTTT.

CDR3 protein: CASSILPGLALDSTDTQYF. The CDR3 DNA sequence: TGTGCCAGTAGTATATTACCGGGACTAGCGCTCGATAGCACAGATACGCAGTATTTT. The gene calls are TRBV19 and TRBJ2-3; 10 nucleotides align to TRBD2. Trimming cost V 2 bases and J 0 bases; bases outside gene matches: 11. Germline lookup yields CDR1 LNHDA and CDR2 SQIVND (reference sequence). The CDR3 has 19 amino acids.

This clonotype has a count of ten or more. The genes are TRBV30 and TRBJ2-1, with D possibly TRBD2 on 6 matching bases. The CDR3 has 14 residues. V was pared by 2 bases and J by 6 bases, with 14 bases between. From germline, CDR1 is GTSNPN and CDR2 SVGIG (reference sequence). The CDR3 region is CAWSSGRGRNEQFF. CDR3 sequence (DNA): TGTGCCTGGAGTTCGGGGCGGGGTCGCAATGAGCAGTTCTTC.